A selection of T cell receptor beta chains follows, all from one sample in a study of cytomegalovirus exposure and HLA in healthy donors. Generated by immunoSEQ multiplex PCR, the TCRdb table keeps only in-frame clones and is missing some. The sample lists over 150,000 clones; 84% were seen once. Source material: PBMCs. All receptors come from a girl between 5 and 17 years old in good health and CMV-seropositive. CDR3s include the opening cysteine and the closing phenylalanine or tryptophan. The D gene is left open where the match is weak. Clone size, where shown, is once, few, many, or a class for clones that have expanded.

d_gene: -; abundance: once; j_gene: TRBJ1-4; v_gene: TRBV9; CDR3nt: TGTGCCAGCAGCGTAGGTGGGGCTCGGGAAAAACTGTTTTTT; CDR3aa: CASSVGGAREKLFF
d_gene: TRBD1; abundance: -; j_gene: TRBJ1-1; v_gene: TRBV19; CDR3nt: TGTGCCAGTACCAGGGGGCCGTACACTGAAGCTTTCTTT; CDR3aa: CASTRGPYTEAFF
d_gene: -; abundance: -; j_gene: TRBJ1-4; v_gene: TRBV6-1; CDR3nt: TGTGCCAGCAGTGACGCCAGGGTAACCCGGGCAACTAATGAAAAACTGTTTTTT; CDR3aa: CASSDARVTRATNEKLFF
d_gene: TRBD1; abundance: -; j_gene: TRBJ1-1; v_gene: TRBV19; CDR3nt: TGTGCCAGTAGAAAAGGCCCGGGGACAGGGAACACTGAAGCTTTCTTT; CDR3aa: CASRKGPGTGNTEAFF
d_gene: TRBD2; abundance: -; j_gene: TRBJ2-1; v_gene: TRBV6-4; CDR3nt: TGTGCCAGCAGTGACAGCGGGGGGGCCTACAATGAGCAGTTCTTC; CDR3aa: CASSDSGGAYNEQFF
d_gene: -; abundance: -; j_gene: TRBJ1-2; v_gene: TRBV29-1; CDR3nt: TGCAGCGTTGAAGATCTTTTTCTTTCACCGGAGGTCGGGGGCTACACCTTC; CDR3aa: CSVEDLFLSPEVGGYTF
d_gene: TRBD1; abundance: -; j_gene: TRBJ1-5; v_gene: TRBV5-8; CDR3nt: TGTGCCACCTGGGACAGGGGGACGGGCAATCAGCCCCAGCATTTT; CDR3aa: CATWDRGTGNQPQHF
d_gene: -; abundance: -; j_gene: TRBJ2-7; v_gene: TRBV21-1; CDR3nt: TGTGCCAGCAGCAAAGCCGGTGGTAAGTTTCGCCACGAGCAGTACTTC; CDR3aa: CASSKAGGKFRHEQYF
d_gene: TRBD2; abundance: -; j_gene: TRBJ2-1; v_gene: TRBV11-2; CDR3nt: TGTGCCAGCAGCGCGGAAATGGGTGCGGGGGGCCAGCCTTACAATGAGCAGTTCTTC; CDR3aa: CASSAEMGAGGQPYNEQFF
d_gene: TRBD1; abundance: -; j_gene: TRBJ1-3; v_gene: TRBV19; CDR3nt: TGTGCCAGCAGACAGGGGGTAACTGGAAACACCATATATTTT; CDR3aa: CASRQGVTGNTIYF
d_gene: -; abundance: -; j_gene: TRBJ1-2; v_gene: TRBV6-1; CDR3nt: TGTGCCAGCAGTGAAGCGGCGGCGGCCCTGGGCTATGGCTACACCTTC; CDR3aa: CASSEAAAALGYGYTF
d_gene: -; abundance: -; j_gene: TRBJ2-5; v_gene: TRBV10-1; CDR3nt: TGCGCCAGCAGTGAGTCTAGCCGACTAGGTAAAGAGACCCAGTACTTC; CDR3aa: CASSESSRLGKETQYF
d_gene: -; abundance: -; j_gene: TRBJ1-1; v_gene: TRBV5-5; CDR3nt: TGTGCCAGCAGCTTGGAGTTTCAGGGAGGGGACACTGAAGCTTTCTTT; CDR3aa: CASSLEFQGGDTEAFF
d_gene: -; abundance: -; j_gene: TRBJ2-3; v_gene: TRBV7-3; CDR3nt: TGTGCCAGCAGCTTAACGTCTTTAGACACAGATACGCAGTATTTT; CDR3aa: CASSLTSLDTDTQYF
d_gene: TRBD1; abundance: -; j_gene: TRBJ2-2; v_gene: TRBV19; CDR3nt: TGTGCCAGTAGGCAGGACAGGGTAAAGACCGGGGAGCTGTTTTTT; CDR3aa: CASRQDRVKTGELFF
d_gene: TRBD1; abundance: -; j_gene: TRBJ1-2; v_gene: TRBV19; CDR3nt: TGTGCCACCGGGGACAGGGCCCTCTCCCCTTATGGCTACACCTTC; CDR3aa: CATGDRALSPYGYTF
d_gene: -; abundance: -; j_gene: TRBJ1-1; v_gene: TRBV11-2; CDR3nt: TGTGCCAGCAGCTTACCGCGGCAGAACACTGAAGCTTTCTTT; CDR3aa: CASSLPRQNTEAFF
d_gene: -; abundance: -; j_gene: TRBJ1-5; v_gene: TRBV4-2; CDR3nt: TGTGCCAGCAGCCAAGACCCGGACAGTACACCGCTAAATCAGCCCCAGCATTTT; CDR3aa: CASSQDPDSTPLNQPQHF
d_gene: -; abundance: -; j_gene: TRBJ2-1; v_gene: TRBV5-5; CDR3nt: TGTGCCAGCACCTGGGGGGGGGCTTATGAGCAGTTCTTC; CDR3aa: CASTWGGAYEQFF
d_gene: -; abundance: -; j_gene: TRBJ1-1; v_gene: TRBV28; CDR3nt: TGTGCCAGCAGCCCCCGGGGGGACACTGAAGCTTTCTTT; CDR3aa: CASSPRGDTEAFF
d_gene: TRBD1; abundance: -; j_gene: TRBJ1-1; v_gene: TRBV7-2; CDR3nt: TGTGCCAGCAGCACTCGACAGGGGGCTGGGAACACTGAAGCTTTCTTT; CDR3aa: CASSTRQGAGNTEAFF
d_gene: TRBD2; abundance: -; j_gene: TRBJ2-3; v_gene: TRBV5-1; CDR3nt: TGCGCCAGCAGCTTGGGTGCTAGCGGGGGGGCAACAGATACGCAGTATTTT; CDR3aa: CASSLGASGGATDTQYF
d_gene: -; abundance: -; j_gene: TRBJ1-5; v_gene: TRBV11-2; CDR3nt: TGTGCCAGCAGCTTAGGGGCAACGAATCAGCCCCAGCATTTT; CDR3aa: CASSLGATNQPQHF
d_gene: -; abundance: -; j_gene: TRBJ1-1; v_gene: TRBV11-2; CDR3nt: TGTGCCAGCAGCCCTAGACGGAACACTGAAGCTTTCTTT; CDR3aa: CASSPRRNTEAFF
d_gene: TRBD1; abundance: -; j_gene: TRBJ2-7; v_gene: TRBV7-3; CDR3nt: TGTGCCAGCAGCCTGGGTCAGGGACAGGGCTACGAGCAGTACTTC; CDR3aa: CASSLGQGQGYEQYF
d_gene: -; abundance: -; j_gene: TRBJ1-2; v_gene: TRBV20-1; CDR3nt: TGCAGTGCTCCTTGGGAGGGCTACACCTTC; CDR3aa: CSAPWEGYTF
d_gene: -; abundance: -; j_gene: TRBJ1-2; v_gene: TRBV21-1; CDR3nt: TGTGCCAGCAGGCCTCGGGACAGTCATGGCTACACCTTC; CDR3aa: CASRPRDSHGYTF
d_gene: TRBD2; abundance: -; j_gene: TRBJ2-7; v_gene: TRBV4-2; CDR3nt: TGTGCCAGCAGCCAAGATGGGGCTAGCGGGTTTTACGAGCAGTACTTC; CDR3aa: CASSQDGASGFYEQYF
d_gene: TRBD1; abundance: once; j_gene: TRBJ1-2; v_gene: TRBV19; CDR3nt: TGTGCCAGTAGGGTCCGGACAGGGGGAAACTATGGCTACACCTTC; CDR3aa: CASRVRTGGNYGYTF
d_gene: -; abundance: -; j_gene: TRBJ1-1; v_gene: TRBV5-6; CDR3nt: TGTGCCAGCAGCGTGGCTTTGAACACTGAAGCTTTCTTT; CDR3aa: CASSVALNTEAFF
d_gene: -; abundance: -; j_gene: TRBJ2-7; v_gene: TRBV5-8; CDR3nt: TGTGCCAGCAGCTTGCAGCGCGCCTACGAGCAGTACTTC; CDR3aa: CASSLQRAYEQYF
d_gene: -; abundance: -; j_gene: TRBJ1-1; v_gene: TRBV6-4; CDR3nt: TGTGCCAGCAGACCCCACAGGGCGAACACTGAAGCTTTCTTT; CDR3aa: CASRPHRANTEAFF
d_gene: TRBD2; abundance: -; j_gene: TRBJ2-5; v_gene: TRBV25-1; CDR3nt: TGTGCCAGTAAGAGCGGGACTAGCTCCCAAGAGACCCAGTACTTC; CDR3aa: CASKSGTSSQETQYF
d_gene: -; abundance: -; j_gene: TRBJ1-5; v_gene: TRBV30; CDR3nt: TGTGCCTGGAGTCTCGGGGAGTCTAATCAGCCCCAGCATTTT; CDR3aa: CAWSLGESNQPQHF
d_gene: TRBD1; abundance: -; j_gene: TRBJ2-3; v_gene: TRBV10-1; CDR3nt: TGCGCCAGCAGTGAGCCCGGGACAGGGAAAACAGATACGCAGTATTTT; CDR3aa: CASSEPGTGKTDTQYF
d_gene: -; abundance: once; j_gene: TRBJ1-2; v_gene: TRBV2; CDR3nt: TGTGCCAGCAGTCGGGACTCCCCCGCGGGCTACACCTTC; CDR3aa: CASSRDSPAGYTF
d_gene: TRBD1; abundance: -; j_gene: TRBJ2-5; v_gene: TRBV7-9; CDR3nt: TGTGCCAGCAGCCATGACAGGGGAGAGACCCAGTACTTC; CDR3aa: CASSHDRGETQYF
d_gene: TRBD2; abundance: few; j_gene: TRBJ2-5; v_gene: TRBV27; CDR3nt: TGTGCCAGCAGTCAGCAAGGGAGGGCGACCCAGTACTTC; CDR3aa: CASSQQGRATQYF
d_gene: -; abundance: -; j_gene: TRBJ1-1; v_gene: TRBV27; CDR3nt: TGTGCCAGCAGAACCGACCCTGGGAGTACTGAAGCTTTCTTT; CDR3aa: CASRTDPGSTEAFF
d_gene: -; abundance: -; j_gene: TRBJ1-1; v_gene: TRBV6-5; CDR3nt: TGTGCCAGCAGACAACAGGAAAACATGAACACTGAAGCTTTCTTT; CDR3aa: CASRQQENMNTEAFF
d_gene: TRBD1; abundance: -; j_gene: TRBJ2-3; v_gene: TRBV10-1; CDR3nt: TGCGCCAGCAGTACGGGACAGAATACGCAGTATTTT; CDR3aa: CASSTGQNTQYF
d_gene: TRBD1; abundance: -; j_gene: TRBJ1-2; v_gene: TRBV11-3; CDR3nt: TGTGCCAGCAGCTTAACAGGGGCTAACTATGGCTACACCTTC; CDR3aa: CASSLTGANYGYTF
d_gene: TRBD2; abundance: -; j_gene: TRBJ2-3; v_gene: TRBV19; CDR3nt: TGTGCCAGTAGTCTTGCTAGCGGGGGCACAGATACGCAGTATTTT; CDR3aa: CASSLASGGTDTQYF
d_gene: -; abundance: -; j_gene: TRBJ1-4; v_gene: TRBV2; CDR3nt: TGTGCCAGCAGGAGCCAGGCAGGGGTGAATGAAAAACTGTTTTTT; CDR3aa: CASRSQAGVNEKLFF
d_gene: -; abundance: -; j_gene: TRBJ1-1; v_gene: TRBV28; CDR3nt: TGTGCCAGCAGCAACCCCAGGGTCACTGAAGCTTTCTTT; CDR3aa: CASSNPRVTEAFF
d_gene: -; abundance: -; j_gene: TRBJ1-3; v_gene: TRBV7-6; CDR3nt: TGTGCCAGCAGCTTAACCGCGAAGAGCTCTGGAAACACCATATATTTT; CDR3aa: CASSLTAKSSGNTIYF
d_gene: -; abundance: -; j_gene: TRBJ2-3; v_gene: TRBV12-5; CDR3nt: TGTGCTAGTGGTTTGGACTTGGTTAAGGCTAGCCGGAGACCGGATATAGATACGCAGTATTTT; CDR3aa: CASGLDLVKASRRPDIDTQYF
d_gene: -; abundance: -; j_gene: TRBJ1-5; v_gene: TRBV19; CDR3nt: TGTGCCAGTAGTCTACTTGGGACACTCAATCAGCCCCAGCATTTT; CDR3aa: CASSLLGTLNQPQHF
d_gene: TRBD1; abundance: few; j_gene: TRBJ1-5; v_gene: TRBV9; CDR3nt: TGTGCCAGCAGTGAGGGACAGGGCTTGGGGAGCAATCAGCCCCAGCATTTT; CDR3aa: CASSEGQGLGSNQPQHF
d_gene: -; abundance: -; j_gene: TRBJ1-6; v_gene: TRBV30; CDR3nt: TGTGCCTGGAGTTCTGACAGGATTAATTCACCCCTCCACTTT; CDR3aa: CAWSSDRINSPLHF